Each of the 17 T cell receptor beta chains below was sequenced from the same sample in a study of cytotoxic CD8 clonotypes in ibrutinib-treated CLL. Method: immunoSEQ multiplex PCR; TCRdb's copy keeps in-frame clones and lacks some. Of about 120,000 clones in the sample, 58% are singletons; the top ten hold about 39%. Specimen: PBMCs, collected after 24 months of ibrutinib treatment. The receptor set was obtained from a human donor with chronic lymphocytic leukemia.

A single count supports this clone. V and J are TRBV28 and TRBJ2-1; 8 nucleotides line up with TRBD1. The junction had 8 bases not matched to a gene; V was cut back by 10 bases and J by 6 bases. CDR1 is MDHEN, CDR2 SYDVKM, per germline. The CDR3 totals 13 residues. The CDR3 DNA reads TGTGCCACCTACCCGGGACAGGCCAATGAGCAGTTCTTC. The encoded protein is CATYPGQANEQFF. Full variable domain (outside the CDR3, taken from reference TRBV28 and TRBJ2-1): DVKVTQSSRYLVKRTGEKVFLECVQDMDHENMFWYRQDPGLGLRLIYFSYDVKMKEKGDIPEGYSVSREKKERFSLILESASTNQTSMYLCATYPGQANEQFFGPGTRLTVL.

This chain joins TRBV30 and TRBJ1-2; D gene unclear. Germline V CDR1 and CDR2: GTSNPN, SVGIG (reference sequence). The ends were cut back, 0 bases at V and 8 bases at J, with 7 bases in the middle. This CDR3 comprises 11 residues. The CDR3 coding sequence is TGTGCCTGGAGTGTTGTAGGCGGCTACACCTTC. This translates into CAWSVVGGYTF. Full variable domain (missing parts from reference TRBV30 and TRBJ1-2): SQTIHQWPATLVQPVGSPLSLECTVEGTSNPNLYWYRQAAGRGLQLLFYSVGIGQISSEVPQNLSASRPQDRQFILSSKKLLLSDSGFYLCAWSVVGGYTFGSGTRLTVV.

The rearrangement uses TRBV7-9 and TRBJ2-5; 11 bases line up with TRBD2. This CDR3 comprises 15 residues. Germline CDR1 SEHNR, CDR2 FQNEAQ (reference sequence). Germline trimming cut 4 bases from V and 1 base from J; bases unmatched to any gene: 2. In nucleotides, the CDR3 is TGTGCCAGCAGCTCGGGACTAGCGGCCCAAGAGACCCAGTACTTC. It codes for CASSSGLAAQETQYF.

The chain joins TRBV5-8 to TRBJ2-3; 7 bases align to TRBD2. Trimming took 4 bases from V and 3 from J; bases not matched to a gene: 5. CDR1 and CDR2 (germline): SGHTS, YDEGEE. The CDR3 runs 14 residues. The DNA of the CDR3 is TGTGCCAGCAGCCTAGCGGCGAGTACAGATACGCAGTATTTT. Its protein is CASSLAASTDTQYF.

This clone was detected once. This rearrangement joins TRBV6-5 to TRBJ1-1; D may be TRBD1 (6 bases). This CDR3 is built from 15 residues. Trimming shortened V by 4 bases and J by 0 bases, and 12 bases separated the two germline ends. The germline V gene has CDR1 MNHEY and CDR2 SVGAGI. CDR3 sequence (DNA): TGTGCCAGCAGTTGGGGGGGGGCTGTGAACACTGAAGCTTTCTTT. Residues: CASSWGGAVNTEAFF.

CDR3 DNA sequence: TGTGCCAGCAGCTTGGTGGGGCTAGTAGGCGGCGGGGAGCTGTTTTTT. Protein: CASSLVGLVGGGELFF. The chain has TRBV7-3 and TRBJ2-2; perhaps TRBD1 as D (5 bases). V lost 3 bases and J lost 7, with 18 bases in between. The germline gives CDR1 SGHTA, CDR2 FQGTGA. The CDR3 totals 16 residues. The full variable domain, its missing parts supplied by reference TRBV7-3 and TRBJ2-2, is GAGVSQTPSNKVTEKGKYVELRCDPISGHTALYWYRQSLGQGPEFLIYFQGTGAADDSGLPNDRFFAVRPEGSVSTLKIQRTERGDSAVYLCASSLVGLVGGGELFFGEGSRLTVL.

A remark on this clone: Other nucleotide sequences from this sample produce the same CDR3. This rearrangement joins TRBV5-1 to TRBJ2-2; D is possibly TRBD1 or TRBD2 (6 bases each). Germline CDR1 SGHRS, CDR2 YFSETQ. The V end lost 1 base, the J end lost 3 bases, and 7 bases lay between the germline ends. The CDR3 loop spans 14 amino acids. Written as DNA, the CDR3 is TGCGCCAGCAGCTTGAGGGGGGACACCGGGGAGCTGTTTTTT. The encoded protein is CASSLRGDTGELFF.

The DNA for the CDR3 is TGTGCCAGCACGCACAGGGGGGCCTACGAGCAGTACTTC. Translation gives CASTHRGAYEQYF. This chain connects TRBV6-1 to TRBJ2-7; 8 bases are a match to TRBD1. CDR1 and CDR2 (germline): MNHNS, SASEGT. Trimming took 7 bases from V and 2 from J; bases not matched to a gene: 4. The CDR3 spans 13 residues.

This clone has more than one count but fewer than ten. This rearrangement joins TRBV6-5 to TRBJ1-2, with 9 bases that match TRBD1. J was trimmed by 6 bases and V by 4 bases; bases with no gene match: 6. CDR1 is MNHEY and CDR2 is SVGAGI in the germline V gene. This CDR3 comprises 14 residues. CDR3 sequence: CASSSRTGEDGYTF. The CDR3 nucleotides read TGTGCCAGCAGTTCCCGGACAGGGGAGGATGGCTACACCTTC.

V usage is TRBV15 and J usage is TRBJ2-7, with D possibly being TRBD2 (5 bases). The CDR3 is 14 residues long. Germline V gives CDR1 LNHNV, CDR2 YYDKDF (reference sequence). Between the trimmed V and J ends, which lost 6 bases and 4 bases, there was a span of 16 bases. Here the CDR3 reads CATSLGGSGYEQYF. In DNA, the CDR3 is TGTGCCACCAGTCTAGGAGGATCCGGGTACGAGCAGTACTTC. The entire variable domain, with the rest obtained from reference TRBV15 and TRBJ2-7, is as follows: DAMVIQNPRYQVTQFGKPVTLSCSQTLNHNVMYWYQQKSSQAPKLLFHYYDKDFNNEADTPDNFQSRRPNTSFCFLDIRSPGLGDTAMYLCATSLGGSGYEQYFGPGTRLTVT.

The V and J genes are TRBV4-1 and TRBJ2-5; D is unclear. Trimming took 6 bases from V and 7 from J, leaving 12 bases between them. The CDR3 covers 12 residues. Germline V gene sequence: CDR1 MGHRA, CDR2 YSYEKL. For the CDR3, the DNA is TGCGCCAGCAGGAGCGATACCGGGACCCAGTACTTC. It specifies CASRSDTGTQYF.

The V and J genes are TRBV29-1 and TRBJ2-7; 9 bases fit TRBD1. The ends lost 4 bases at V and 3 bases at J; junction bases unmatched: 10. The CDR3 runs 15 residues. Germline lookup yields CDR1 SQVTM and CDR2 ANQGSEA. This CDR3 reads CSVVPNPGQGYEQYF. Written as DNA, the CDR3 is TGCAGCGTTGTCCCCAATCCGGGACAGGGCTACGAGCAGTACTTC.

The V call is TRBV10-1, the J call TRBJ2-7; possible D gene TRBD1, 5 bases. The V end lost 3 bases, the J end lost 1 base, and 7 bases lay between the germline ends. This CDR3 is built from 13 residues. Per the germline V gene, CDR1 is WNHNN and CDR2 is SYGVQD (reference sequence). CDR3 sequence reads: CASSDRASYEQYF. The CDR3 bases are TGCGCCAGCAGTGACAGGGCATCCTACGAGCAGTACTTC.

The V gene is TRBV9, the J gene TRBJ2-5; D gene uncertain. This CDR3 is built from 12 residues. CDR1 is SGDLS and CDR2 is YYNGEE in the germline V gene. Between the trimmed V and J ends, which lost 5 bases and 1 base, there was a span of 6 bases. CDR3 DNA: TGTGCCAGCAGGGGGATCCAAGAGACCCAGTACTTC. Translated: CASRGIQETQYF.

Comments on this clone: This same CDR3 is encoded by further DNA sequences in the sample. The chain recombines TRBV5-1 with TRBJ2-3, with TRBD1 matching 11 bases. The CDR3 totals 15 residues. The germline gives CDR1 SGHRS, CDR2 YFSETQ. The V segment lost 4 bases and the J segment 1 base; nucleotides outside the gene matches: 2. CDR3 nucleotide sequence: TGCGCCAGCAGCCGGACAGGGGGCGGCACAGATACGCAGTATTTT. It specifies CASSRTGGGTDTQYF.

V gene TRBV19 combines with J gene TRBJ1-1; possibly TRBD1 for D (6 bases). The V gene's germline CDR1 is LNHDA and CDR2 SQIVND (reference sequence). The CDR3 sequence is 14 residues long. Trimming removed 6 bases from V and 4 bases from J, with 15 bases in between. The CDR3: CASSDNGGSTEAFF. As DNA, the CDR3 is TGTGCCAGTAGCGACAATGGGGGCAGCACTGAAGCTTTCTTT.

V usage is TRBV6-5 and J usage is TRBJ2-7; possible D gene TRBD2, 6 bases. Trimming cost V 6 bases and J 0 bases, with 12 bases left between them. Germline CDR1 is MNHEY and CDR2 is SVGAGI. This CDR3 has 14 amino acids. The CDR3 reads CASSGRGPSYEQYF. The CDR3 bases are TGTGCCAGCAGCGGGCGGGGTCCCTCCTACGAGCAGTACTTC.